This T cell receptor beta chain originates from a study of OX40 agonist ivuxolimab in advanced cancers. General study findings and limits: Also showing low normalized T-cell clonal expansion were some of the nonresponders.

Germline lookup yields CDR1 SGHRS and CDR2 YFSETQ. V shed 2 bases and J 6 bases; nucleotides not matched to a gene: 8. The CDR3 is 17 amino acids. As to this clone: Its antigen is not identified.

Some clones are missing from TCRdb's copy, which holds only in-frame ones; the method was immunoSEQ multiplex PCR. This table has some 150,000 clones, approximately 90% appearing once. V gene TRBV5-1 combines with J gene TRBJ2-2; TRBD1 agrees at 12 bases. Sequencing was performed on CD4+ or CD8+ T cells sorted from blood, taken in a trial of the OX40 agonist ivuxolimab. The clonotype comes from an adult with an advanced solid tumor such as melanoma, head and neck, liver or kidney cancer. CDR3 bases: TGCGCCAGCAGCTTTCGGGACAGGGGGCATCGGGCCGGGGAGCTGTTTTTT. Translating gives CASSFRDRGHRAGELFF.